This T cell receptor beta chain was retrieved from a study of low-dose radiotherapy and immunotherapy resistance in tumors (dated by TCRdb to the early 2020s). In terms of the full investigation: In Cohort 1, 0.5 Gy per fraction was delivered every 2 weeks, and a total PTV dose of 6.5 Gy was prescribed. For Cohort 2, the dose was 1 Gy per fraction given every two weeks, adding up to 13 Gy in total across 26 weeks. Patients were given nivolumab as a 240 mg flat dose every two weeks and ipilimumab at 1 mg/kg every six weeks, with both drugs delivered intravenously. Intravenous cyclophosphamide at 200 mg/m2 was administered every two weeks, one day ahead of each radiation and immunotherapy administration. Starting on cycle 1 day 1, patients took 300 mg of aspirin by mouth once a day for four cycles. Randomization of trial participants into treatment groups was not performed. Eight patients were included in the translational analysis, namely three from the first dose cohort plus the first five from the second dose cohort.

The sample's time point, from its label and the paper: after trial treatment. The treatment or condition label of this sample denotes: LDRT plus nivolumab, ipilimumab, low-dose cyclophosphamide and aspirin (RACIN trial). Donors were enrolled in RACIN, a single-arm phase I dose-escalation trial in which nivolumab, ipilimumab, aspirin, low-dose cyclophosphamide and low-dose radiotherapy were combined. Eligible patients had advanced, TIL-negative solid tumors. This clonotype was seen many times. Its antigen is currently not known. No base quality values were provided; no much bigger clone lies one nucleotide off. CDR1 and CDR2, per the germline V gene (reference sequence), are DFQATT and SNEGSKA. V is pared back by 5 bases and J by 3 bases, with 14 bases lying between the germline termini. Reading from cysteine to phenylalanine, the CDR3 counts 13 amino acids. Only the CDR3 DNA stays, 39 bases, in frame from base 1.

TCRdb shows the sequencer as Illumina HiSeq 2500. Superscript III and a set of TRAV- and TRBV-specific primers were used to synthesize first-strand cDNA, so that both TCRalpha and TCRbeta chains were covered. TCRs were amplified with Phusion for about 18 PCR cycles using a constant-region primer together with the adapter attached to the V primers. The MessageAmp II aRNA Amplification Kit was used to amplify the isolated mRNA, with in vitro transcription run for roughly 15 hours at 37 degrees C. The Dynabeads mRNA DIRECT Purification Kit was used to isolate mRNA for TCR sequencing. Indexed Illumina adapters were added in a second Phusion PCR of about 26 cycles, and the PCR products were purified with AMPure XP beads. The paper's data handling went like this. Using custom Perl scripts, TCR sequences encoding the same protein were pooled, out-of-frame sequences were removed, and the abundance of each clonotype was computed. The analysis excluded TCR sequences that were supported by just one read. Among the metrics used to describe the repertoires were Shannon entropy, Gini index, clonality, richness, and the frequency of TCRs shared between repertoires. Using fastp at Q25 and MiXCR, TCRdb reprocessed the public reads and kept productive beta chains. When rows share a CDR3 protein, they turn into one entry using the most common DNA and genes. For this entry, the V and J calls and clone size follow TCRdb and not the study's own pipeline. The sample records around 80,000 distinct CDR3 sequences, less than 20% of which are singletons. The biggest ten clones account for approximately 1.3% of the sample.

The chain is made from TRBV20-1 and TRBJ2-7; the D gene is perhaps TRBD2, on 5 matching bases. Sequenced material: PBMCs, taken after low-dose radiotherapy plus immunotherapy. This TCR was sampled from a male donor with prostate cancer. The base sequence is TGCAGTGCTTTCCTTAGCGTCGGCTACGAGCAGTACTTC. It encodes CSAFLSVGYEQYF.